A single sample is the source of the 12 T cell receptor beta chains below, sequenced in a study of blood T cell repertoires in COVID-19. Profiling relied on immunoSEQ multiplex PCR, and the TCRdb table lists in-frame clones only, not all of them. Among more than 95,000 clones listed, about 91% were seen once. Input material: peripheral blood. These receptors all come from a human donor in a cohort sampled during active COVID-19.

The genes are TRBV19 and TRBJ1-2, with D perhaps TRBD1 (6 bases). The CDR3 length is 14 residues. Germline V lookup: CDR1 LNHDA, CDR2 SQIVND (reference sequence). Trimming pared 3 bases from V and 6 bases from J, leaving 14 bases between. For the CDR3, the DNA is TGTGCCAGTAGTATGGCGGACAGAGGGCATGGCTACACCTTC. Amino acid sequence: CASSMADRGHGYTF.

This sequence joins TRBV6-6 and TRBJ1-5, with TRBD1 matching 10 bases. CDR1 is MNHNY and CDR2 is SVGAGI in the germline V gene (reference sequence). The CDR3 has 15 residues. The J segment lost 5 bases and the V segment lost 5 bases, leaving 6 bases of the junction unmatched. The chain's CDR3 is CASSPTGGAYQPQHF. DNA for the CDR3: TGTGCCAGCAGTCCGACAGGGGGCGCGTATCAGCCCCAGCATTTT.

The DNA of the CDR3 is TGTGCCAGCAGCCCAGAGGGGGGGATTGGGGAGACCCAGTACTTC. Protein product: CASSPEGGIGETQYF. The chain joins TRBV9 to TRBJ2-5, with D possibly matching TRBD2 (7 bases). This CDR3 has 15 amino acids. V gave up 4 bases and J gave up 5 bases, with 18 bases separating them. Germline loops: CDR1 SGDLS, CDR2 YYNGEE.

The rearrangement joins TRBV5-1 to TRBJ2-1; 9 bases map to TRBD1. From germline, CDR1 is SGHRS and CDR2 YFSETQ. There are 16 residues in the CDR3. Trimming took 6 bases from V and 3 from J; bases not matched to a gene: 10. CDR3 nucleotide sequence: TGCGCCAGCAACCCTCAGACAGGGGGTCTCTACAATGAGCAGTTCTTC. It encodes CASNPQTGGLYNEQFF.

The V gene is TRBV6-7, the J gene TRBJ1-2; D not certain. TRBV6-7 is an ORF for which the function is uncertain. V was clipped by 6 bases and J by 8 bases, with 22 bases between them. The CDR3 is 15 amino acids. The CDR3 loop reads CASRRPTPLAEGYTF. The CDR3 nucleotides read TGTGCCAGCAGACGCCCGACCCCCCTAGCGGAGGGCTACACCTTC.

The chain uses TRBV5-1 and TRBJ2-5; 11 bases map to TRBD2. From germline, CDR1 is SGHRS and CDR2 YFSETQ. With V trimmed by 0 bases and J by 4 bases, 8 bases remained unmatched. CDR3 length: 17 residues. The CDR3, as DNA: TGCGCCAGCAGCTTGGACGGTGGGCTAGCGGGAGGAGAGACCCAGTACTTC. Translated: CASSLDGGLAGGETQYF.

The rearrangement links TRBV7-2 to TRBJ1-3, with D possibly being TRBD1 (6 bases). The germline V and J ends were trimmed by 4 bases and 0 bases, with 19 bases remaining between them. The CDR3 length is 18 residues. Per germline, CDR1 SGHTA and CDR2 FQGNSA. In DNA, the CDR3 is TGTGCCAGCAGCTGGGTAGGCGGGGGGCCGAACTCTGGAAACACCATATATTTT. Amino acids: CASSWVGGGPNSGNTIYF.

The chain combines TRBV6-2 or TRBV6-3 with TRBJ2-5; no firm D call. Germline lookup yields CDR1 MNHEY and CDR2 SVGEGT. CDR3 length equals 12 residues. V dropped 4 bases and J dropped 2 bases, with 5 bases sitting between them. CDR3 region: CASSSTQETQYF. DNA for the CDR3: TGTGCCAGCAGTTCTACTCAAGAGACCCAGTACTTC.

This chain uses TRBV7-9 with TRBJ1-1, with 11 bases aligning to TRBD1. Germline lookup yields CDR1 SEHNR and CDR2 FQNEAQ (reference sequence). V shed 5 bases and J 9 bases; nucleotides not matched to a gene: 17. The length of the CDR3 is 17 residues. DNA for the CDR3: TGTGCCAGCAGCGCCAGAGGACAGGGGGCTGCAGGAGAAAAAGCTTTCTTT. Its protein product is CASSARGQGAAGEKAFF.

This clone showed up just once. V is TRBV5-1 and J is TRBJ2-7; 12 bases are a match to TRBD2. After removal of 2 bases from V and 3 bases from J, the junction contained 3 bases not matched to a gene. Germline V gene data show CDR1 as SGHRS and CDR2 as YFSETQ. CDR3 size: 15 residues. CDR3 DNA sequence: TGCGCCAGCAGCTTCAGACTAGCGGGGGACTACGAGCAGTACTTC. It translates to CASSFRLAGDYEQYF.

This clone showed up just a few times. The CDR3 sequence: CASGTQGKGRNTEAFF. CDR3 sequence (DNA): TGTGCCAGCGGAACACAGGGAAAAGGGCGAAACACTGAAGCTTTCTTT. The V call is TRBV28, the J call TRBJ1-1; D is possibly TRBD1 (6 bases). CDR1 is MDHEN and CDR2 is SYDVKM in the germline V gene. V lost 8 bases and J 2 bases, leaving 21 bases between the germline ends. This CDR3 comprises 16 residues.

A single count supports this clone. CDR3 sequence reads: CASSLSSGSHYEQYF. DNA of the CDR3: TGTGCCAGCAGCTTATCTAGCGGGAGTCACTACGAGCAGTACTTC. The chain recombines TRBV5-4 with TRBJ2-7, with 10 positions matching TRBD2. V dropped 2 bases and J dropped 3; count of bases not matched to a gene: 5. Germline loops: CDR1 SGHNT, CDR2 YYREEE (reference sequence). The CDR3 is 15 residues long.